What follows are 10 T cell receptor beta chains derived from one specimen sequenced in a study of cytomegalovirus exposure and HLA in healthy donors. The primer mix had 60 Vbeta and 13 Jbeta primers. Here immunoSEQ multiplex PCR was the method, and the copy in TCRdb shows in-frame clones only, minus some. Among about 150,000 clones listed, around 80% were seen once. Sequenced: PBMCs. These receptors were obtained from a man younger than 35 in good health and CMV-seronegative.

In its sample, this clone was seen a few times. This sequence joins TRBV28 and TRBJ1-5; D not certain. Trimming removed 4 bases at V and 5 bases at J, with 18 bases between. The CDR3 covers 16 residues. Germline loops: CDR1 MDHEN, CDR2 SYDVKM. This chain's CDR3 is CASSYSFAVPHQPQHF. The CDR3 nucleotides are TGTGCCAGCAGTTACAGTTTTGCAGTCCCCCATCAGCCCCAGCATTTT.

The CDR3 region has the DNA TGTGCCAGCAGCGTAGAGCTGAGTACGCAGTATTTT. Translation gives CASSVELSTQYF. This chain joins TRBV9 and TRBJ2-3; D is unresolved. The CDR3 totals 12 residues. Between the trimmed V and J ends, which lost 0 bases and 8 bases, there was a span of 7 bases. CDR1 is SGDLS, CDR2 YYNGEE, per germline. The variable domain in full, completed from reference TRBV9 and TRBJ2-3, reads DSGVTQTPKHLITATGQRVTLRCSPRSGDLSVYWYQQSLDQGLQFLIQYYNGEERAKGNILERFSAQQFPDLHSELNLSSLELGDSALYFCASSVELSTQYFGPGTRLTVL.

This clone was recorded only once. V usage is TRBV10-1 and J usage is TRBJ2-3; TRBD2 aligns across 12 bases. The V and J ends lost 1 base and 0 bases, in that order; junction bases with no gene match: 5. Germline V lookup: CDR1 WNHNN, CDR2 SYGVQD (reference sequence). The CDR3 is 18 amino acids. CDR3 DNA sequence: TGCGCCAGCAGTGAGTGGCCTAGCGGGGGGGACAGCACAGATACGCAGTATTTT. This encodes CASSEWPSGGDSTDTQYF.

The genes are TRBV11-2 and TRBJ1-1, with no clear D. Looked up from germline, CDR1 is SGHAT and CDR2 is FQNNGV. This CDR3 contains 13 residues. Trimming shortened V by 3 bases and J by 5 bases, and 10 bases separated the two germline ends. The CDR3 DNA is TGTGCCAGCAGCTTTGGGGAGATAACTGAAGCTTTCTTT. Translated: CASSFGEITEAFF.

The J gene is TRBJ1-2, the V gene TRBV2; no definite D call. V dropped 4 bases and J dropped 4 bases, with 16 bases sitting between them. This CDR3 region has 15 residues. Looked up from germline, CDR1 is SNHLY and CDR2 is FYNNEI. The CDR3 nucleotides read TGTGCCAGCAGTGCTGAGGCAGTCCGAACCTATGGCTACACCTTC. Amino acids: CASSAEAVRTYGYTF.

The CDR3 protein is CASSPESTEQYF. The CDR3 bases are TGTGCCAGCAGCCCTGAGTCTACCGAGCAGTACTTC. The gene calls are TRBV7-9 and TRBJ2-7; D unclear. Trimming pared 5 bases from V and 6 bases from J, leaving 11 bases between. The length of the CDR3 is 12 residues. The germline CDR1 and CDR2 sequences are SEHNR and FQNEAQ (reference sequence).

The V call is TRBV5-1, the J call TRBJ2-7; no clear D gene. Trimming stripped 0 bases from V and 5 bases from J, with 9 bases between. Germline lookup yields CDR1 SGHRS and CDR2 YFSETQ. CDR3 length equals 13 residues. CDR3 sequence reads: CASSLAKPDEQYF. The CDR3, as DNA: TGCGCCAGCAGCTTGGCCAAACCAGACGAGCAGTACTTC.

The chain has TRBV5-6 and TRBJ2-1; TRBD2 aligns across 12 bases. CDR3 size: 15 residues. Trimming cost V 5 bases and J 4 bases; bases outside gene matches: 4. Per germline, CDR1 SGHDT and CDR2 YYEEEE. The CDR3 DNA reads as TGTGCCAGCAGGCCCGGACTAGCGGGATACAATGAGCAGTTCTTC. Encoded protein: CASRPGLAGYNEQFF.

The rearrangement joins TRBV7-9 to TRBJ2-7; 12 bases match TRBD2. The CDR3 totals 15 residues. Germline V gene data show CDR1 as SEHNR and CDR2 as FQNEAQ (reference sequence). V was pared by 6 bases and J by 3 bases, with 6 bases of the junction left unmatched. CDR3 amino acids: CASRDGLAGIYEQYF. CDR3 DNA: TGTGCCAGCAGAGATGGACTAGCGGGAATCTACGAGCAGTACTTC.

The rearrangement joins TRBV9 to TRBJ2-1, with TRBD2 identical over 15 bases. Germline V gene data show CDR1 as SGDLS and CDR2 as YYNGEE. With V trimmed by 4 bases and J by 2 bases, 7 bases remained unmatched. CDR3 length equals 18 residues. For the CDR3, the DNA is TGTGCCAGCAGCACCGGGACTAGCGGGGGGACCACCTACAATGAGCAGTTCTTC. Encoded protein: CASSTGTSGGTTYNEQFF.